This T cell receptor (beta chain) was captured by sequencing in a study of blood T cell repertoires in COVID-19. Study information: From T cells, B-cell-depleted T cells, or PBMCs came the material, which was cDNA or gDNA.

The germline V gene encodes CDR1 KGHSH and CDR2 LQKENI. V shed 5 bases, J shed 1 base, and the junction held 6 bases outside the gene matches. There are 15 residues in the CDR3. Clones were read by immunoSEQ multiplex PCR, and TCRdb kept only the in-frame ones, dropping some. The repertoire holds about 220,000 clones, with roughly 85% as singletons. The chain is built from TRBV18 and TRBJ1-1, with 8 nucleotides matching TRBD1. Sequences were obtained from peripheral blood. The clonotype comes from a woman in her 70s with COVID-19, enrolled during active disease. The CDR3 sequence: CASSISGQENTEAFF. The CDR3 nucleotides read TGTGCCAGCTCAATTTCGGGACAGGAGAACACTGAAGCTTTCTTT.